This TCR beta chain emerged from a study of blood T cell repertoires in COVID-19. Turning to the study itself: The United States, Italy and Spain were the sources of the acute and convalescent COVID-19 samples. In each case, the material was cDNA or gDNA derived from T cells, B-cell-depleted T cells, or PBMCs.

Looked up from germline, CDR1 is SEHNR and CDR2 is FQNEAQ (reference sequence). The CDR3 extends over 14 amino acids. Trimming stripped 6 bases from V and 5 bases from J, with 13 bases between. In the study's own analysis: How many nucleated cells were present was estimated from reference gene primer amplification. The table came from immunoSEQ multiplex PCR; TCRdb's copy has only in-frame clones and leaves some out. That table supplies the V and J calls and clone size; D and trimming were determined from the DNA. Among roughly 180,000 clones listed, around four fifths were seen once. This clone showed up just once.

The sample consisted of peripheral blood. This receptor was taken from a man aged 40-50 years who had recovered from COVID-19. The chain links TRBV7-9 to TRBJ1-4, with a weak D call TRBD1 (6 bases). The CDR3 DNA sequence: TGTGCCAGCAGTGAGAGCAGGGGAAATGAAAAACTGTTTTTT. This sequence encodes CASSESRGNEKLFF.